Listed here is a single T cell receptor (beta chain). TCRdb re-called the RT-PCR reads through MiXCR, storing one row per CDR3 protein. The sample contains hundreds of thousands of distinct CDR3 sequences, less than 10% of which appear only once. V shed 9 bases and J 4 bases; nucleotides not matched to a gene: 5. The CDR3 totals 13 residues. From germline, CDR1 is ENHRY and CDR2 SYGVKD. This record belongs to a study of response to subunit inactivated influenza vaccine. The receptor's source is a man between 45 and 75 years old who received an inactivated influenza vaccine. The material sequenced was PBMCs from blood, taken approximately 25 months after vaccination. The rearrangement joins TRBV10-3 to TRBJ2-7; 11 bases line up with TRBD1. CDR3 sequence reads: CAIGGQGAYEQYF. DNA for the CDR3: TGTGCCATAGGAGGACAGGGGGCGTACGAGCAGTACTTC.